This T cell receptor beta chain was documented in a study of monozygotic twins with inflammatory bowel disease. This CDR3 contains 14 residues. CDR1 is MNHEY and CDR2 is SMNVEV in the germline V gene (reference sequence). Incorporation of UMIs carrying a 6-nucleotide sample barcode was performed by template switching. TCRdb re-called the 5' RACE reads; one entry per CDR3 protein, DNA not given. Its clone listing holds more than 350,000 distinct CDR3 sequences. The study, taken as a whole, reports: Relative to healthy twins, IBD patients had fewer clonotypes in common with others, a gap that was especially apparent with disease activity.

T cells were not sorted, and total RNA was isolated straight from whole blood. As for this clonotype: Antigen unknown.

V usage is TRBV27 and J usage is TRBJ2-2; the D call from TCRdb, TRBD1, cannot be confirmed without DNA. Source material: blood. The sequence was collected from a human donor with ulcerative colitis or Crohn's disease, or a healthy co-twin of an affected twin (not recorded which). CDR3 sequence: CASKSGTVTGELFF.